These T cell receptor beta chains were read from a single sample in a study of shared clonotypes between healthy human individuals. Method: immunoSEQ multiplex PCR; TCRdb's copy keeps in-frame clones and lacks some. The table lists fewer than 650,000 clones, 76% of them singletons, with 10% to 15% in the top ten. The specimen was PBMCs. All receptors come from a woman aged 35 to 49 in good health. Some clones in this sample may be carry-over from other donors' samples. Both conserved end residues are part of each CDR3. Fields, in order: J gene, CDR3 length, D gene, clone size, V gene, CDR3 DNA, CDR3 protein. The D gene is left open where the match is weak. Rows may omit the clone size; those that give it use once, few, many or a size class.

J: TRBJ2-2
length: 14
D: -
size: -
V: TRBV5-1
DNA: TGCGCCAGCAGCTTGGGACCAAACACCGGGGAGCTGTTTTTT
CDR3: CASSLGPNTGELFF

J: TRBJ2-3
length: 18
D: TRBD2
size: -
V: TRBV5-1
DNA: TGCGCCAGCAGTCCCGGGACTAGCGGGGCTAGCGGCACAGATACGCAGTATTTT
CDR3: CASSPGTSGASGTDTQYF

J: TRBJ2-5
length: 13
D: -
size: -
V: TRBV30
DNA: TGTGCCTGGAGCCAATACGGAAGAGGGACCCAGTACTTC
CDR3: CAWSQYGRGTQYF

J: TRBJ2-3
length: 17
D: TRBD2
size: -
V: TRBV7-9
DNA: TGTGCCAGCAGCCGGGGACTAGCGGGCCGGGGCACAGATACGCAGTATTTT
CDR3: CASSRGLAGRGTDTQYF

J: TRBJ1-4
length: 14
D: -
size: -
V: TRBV4-3
DNA: TGCGCCAGCAGCCGGGCGGACAACGATGAAAAACTGTTTTTT
CDR3: CASSRADNDEKLFF

J: TRBJ1-1
length: 12
D: -
size: -
V: TRBV18
DNA: TGTGCCAGCTCACGGAGGGGTATTGAAGCTTTCTTT
CDR3: CASSRRGIEAFF

J: TRBJ1-2
length: 15
D: -
size: -
V: TRBV5-6
DNA: TGTGCCAGCAGCTTGGGGGGTGTCTTAGTACGTGGCTACACCTTC
CDR3: CASSLGGVLVRGYTF

J: TRBJ2-3
length: 13
D: TRBD2
size: many
V: TRBV6-6
DNA: TGTGCCAGCAGGCGGGAGGGCACAGATACGCAGTATTTT
CDR3: CASRREGTDTQYF

J: TRBJ2-6
length: 17
D: -
size: -
V: TRBV30
DNA: TGTACCTGGAGTCGGACGGGGTCGAGCTCTGGGGCCAACGTCCTGACTTTC
CDR3: CTWSRTGSSSGANVLTF

J: TRBJ1-1
length: 13
D: -
size: -
V: TRBV29-1
DNA: TGCAGCGTTGAAGAAGGCGGGAACACTGAAGCTTTCTTT
CDR3: CSVEEGGNTEAFF

J: TRBJ2-7
length: 14
D: -
size: -
V: TRBV5-1
DNA: TGCGCCAGCAGCTTGGAAGTAGGGAAGAACGAGCAGTACTTC
CDR3: CASSLEVGKNEQYF

J: TRBJ1-1
length: 14
D: -
size: -
V: TRBV2
DNA: TGTGCCAGCAGACTAGAGGGGAGAGAGACTGAAGCTTTCTTT
CDR3: CASRLEGRETEAFF

J: TRBJ2-7
length: 15
D: TRBD1
size: -
V: TRBV13
DNA: TGTGCCAGCAGCTTCTCCCGGGACAGGGGCTACGAGCAGTACTTC
CDR3: CASSFSRDRGYEQYF

J: TRBJ2-5
length: 16
D: -
size: -
V: TRBV5-1
DNA: TGCGCCAGCAGCCAGGAGACGACGGGGTTGCAAGAGACCCAGTACTTC
CDR3: CASSQETTGLQETQYF

J: TRBJ2-1
length: 17
D: TRBD2
size: -
V: TRBV7-9
DNA: TGTGCCAGCAGCTTAGATTCGAATAGCGGGACTTACAATGAGCAGTTCTTC
CDR3: CASSLDSNSGTYNEQFF

J: TRBJ2-3
length: 13
D: -
size: -
V: TRBV30
DNA: TGTGCCTGGAGTGTACTAGGAACAGATACGCAGTATTTT
CDR3: CAWSVLGTDTQYF

J: TRBJ1-3
length: 15
D: -
size: -
V: TRBV4-3
DNA: TGCGCCAGCAGCCCGAAGAGATACTCTGGAAACACCATATATTTT
CDR3: CASSPKRYSGNTIYF

J: TRBJ1-5
length: 16
D: -
size: -
V: TRBV28
DNA: TGTGCCAGCAGTTTTCGGCTAGGGATTAGCAATCAGCCCCAGCATTTT
CDR3: CASSFRLGISNQPQHF

J: TRBJ2-3
length: 17
D: -
size: -
V: TRBV7-3
DNA: TGTGCCAGCAGCTTAACGGTCGGGGGCGGGAGCACAGATACGCAGTATTTT
CDR3: CASSLTVGGGSTDTQYF

J: TRBJ2-3
length: 18
D: TRBD2
size: -
V: TRBV7-7
DNA: TGTGCTAGCAGCGCAGGACTAGCGGGAGGAGGCGGCACAGATACGCAGTATTTT
CDR3: CASSAGLAGGGGTDTQYF

J: TRBJ2-7
length: 16
D: TRBD2
size: -
V: TRBV2
DNA: TGTGCCAGCAGTTCTACTCGGACTAGCGGGAGCCACGAGCAGTACTTC
CDR3: CASSSTRTSGSHEQYF

J: TRBJ2-7
length: 13
D: -
size: -
V: TRBV7-6
DNA: TGTGCCAGCAGCTTAGACAGTAACTACGAGCAGTACTTC
CDR3: CASSLDSNYEQYF

J: TRBJ2-5
length: 18
D: TRBD1
size: -
V: TRBV19
DNA: TGTGCCAGTAGTATAGCGGGACAGAACTTATTAGTCAGGGAGACCCAGTACTTC
CDR3: CASSIAGQNLLVRETQYF

J: TRBJ2-7
length: 16
D: TRBD2
size: -
V: TRBV6-6
DNA: TGTGCCAGCAGTTACACTAGCGGGGGAAACTCCTACGAGCAGTACTTC
CDR3: CASSYTSGGNSYEQYF

J: TRBJ2-5
length: 16
D: TRBD1
size: -
V: TRBV5-1
DNA: TGCGCCAGCAGCCTCCCCGAGACAGGGGGCGCAGAGACCCAGTACTTC
CDR3: CASSLPETGGAETQYF

J: TRBJ2-1
length: 14
D: -
size: once
V: TRBV19
DNA: TGTGCCAGTAGTATATCGTGGTTGGGGGGTGAGCAGTTCTTC
CDR3: CASSISWLGGEQFF

J: TRBJ1-5
length: 14
D: TRBD1
size: few
V: TRBV5-1
DNA: TGCGCCAGCAGCCCTGAGGGGGCGGAACAGCCCCAGCATTTT
CDR3: CASSPEGAEQPQHF

J: TRBJ2-7
length: 15
D: -
size: -
V: TRBV27
DNA: TGTGCCAGCAGTTTCGAGCAGGGGAGCCCCTACGAGCAGTACTTC
CDR3: CASSFEQGSPYEQYF

J: TRBJ2-7
length: 14
D: -
size: -
V: TRBV5-4
DNA: TGTGCCAGCAGCTTGAGGGACGGTAACTACGAGCAGTACTTC
CDR3: CASSLRDGNYEQYF

J: TRBJ2-7
length: 14
D: -
size: -
V: TRBV9
DNA: TGTGCCAGCAGCGACCGGGACGGGACCTACGAGCAGTACTTC
CDR3: CASSDRDGTYEQYF

J: TRBJ2-6
length: 16
D: TRBD1
size: -
V: TRBV28
DNA: TGTGCCGTCCGACAGGGACCCTCCTCTGGGGCCAACGTCCTGACTTTC
CDR3: CAVRQGPSSGANVLTF

J: TRBJ2-3
length: 12
D: -
size: -
V: TRBV21-1
DNA: TGTGCCACCCTACAAGGTTCAGATACGCAGTATTTT
CDR3: CATLQGSDTQYF

J: TRBJ2-3
length: 12
D: -
size: -
V: TRBV11-2
DNA: TGTGCCAGCAGCTTTCTGGCAGATACGCAGTATTTT
CDR3: CASSFLADTQYF

J: TRBJ2-3
length: 15
D: -
size: many
V: TRBV25-1
DNA: TGTGCCAGCAGTGCAATCTCTACTAGCACAGATACGCAGTATTTT
CDR3: CASSAISTSTDTQYF

J: TRBJ2-7
length: 17
D: -
size: -
V: TRBV27
DNA: TGTGCCAGCAGTCGCCATTTTGCGGGTTCGAGCTCCTACGAGCAGTACTTC
CDR3: CASSRHFAGSSSYEQYF

J: TRBJ1-2
length: 13
D: -
size: -
V: TRBV19
DNA: TGTGCCAGTAGTCAGCAGTCCACTGGCGGCTACACCTTC
CDR3: CASSQQSTGGYTF

J: TRBJ2-3
length: 14
D: -
size: few
V: TRBV6-4
DNA: TGTGCCAGCAGTGACGACAGCCACACAGATACGCAGTATTTT
CDR3: CASSDDSHTDTQYF

J: TRBJ2-2
length: 19
D: TRBD2
size: -
V: TRBV9
DNA: TGTGCCAGCAGCGCCCCTACCAGACTAGCGGGAGTGAACACCGGGGAGCTGTTTTTT
CDR3: CASSAPTRLAGVNTGELFF

J: TRBJ2-7
length: 14
D: -
size: many
V: TRBV9
DNA: TGTGCCAGCAGCGTACAGGGCGTTCCCTACGAGCAGTACTTC
CDR3: CASSVQGVPYEQYF

J: TRBJ1-1
length: 13
D: -
size: few
V: TRBV25-1
DNA: TGTGCCAGCAGTCATAACTTTAACACTGAAGCTTTCTTT
CDR3: CASSHNFNTEAFF

J: TRBJ1-2
length: 12
D: -
size: -
V: TRBV28
DNA: TGTGCCAGCAGTTTGGCGACTTATGGCTACACCTTC
CDR3: CASSLATYGYTF

J: TRBJ2-1
length: 16
D: TRBD1
size: -
V: TRBV10-3
DNA: TGTGCCATCAGTGCAGCCAGCCCCCAGGGGGCGGATGAGCAGTTCTTC
CDR3: CAISAASPQGADEQFF

J: TRBJ2-7
length: 11
D: -
size: -
V: TRBV25-1
DNA: TGTGCCAGCAGCGAGAACTACGAGCAGTACTTC
CDR3: CASSENYEQYF

J: TRBJ2-3
length: 14
D: -
size: once
V: TRBV7-3
DNA: TGTGCCAGCAGCCCCTCGGGGGCGGCAGATACGCAGTATTTT
CDR3: CASSPSGAADTQYF

J: TRBJ2-1
length: 16
D: -
size: -
V: TRBV11-2
DNA: TGTGCCAGCAGCTTAGGAGGCGACACAAGCTACAATGAGCAGTTCTTC
CDR3: CASSLGGDTSYNEQFF